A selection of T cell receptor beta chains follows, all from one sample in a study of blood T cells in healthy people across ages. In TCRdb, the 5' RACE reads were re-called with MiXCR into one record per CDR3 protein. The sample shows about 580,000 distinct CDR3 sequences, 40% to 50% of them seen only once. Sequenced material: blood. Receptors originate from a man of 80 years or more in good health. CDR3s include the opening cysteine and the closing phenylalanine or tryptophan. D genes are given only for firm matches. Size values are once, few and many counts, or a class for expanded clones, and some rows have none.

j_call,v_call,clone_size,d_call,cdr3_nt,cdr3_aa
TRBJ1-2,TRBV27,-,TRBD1,TGTGCCAGCAGTTCAGAGGGGGCCGGTGGCTACACCTTC,CASSSEGAGGYTF
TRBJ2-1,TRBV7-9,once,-,TGTGCCAGCAGCTTAGGGGACCTCAGGGGGCAGTTCTTC,CASSLGDLRGQFF
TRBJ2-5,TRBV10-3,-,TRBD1,TGTGCCAGCTCAGACCTGGGACAGGGGTCAGAGACCCAGTACTTC,CASSDLGQGSETQYF
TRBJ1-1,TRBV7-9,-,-,TGTGCCAGCAGCCCATACGCACCGAACACTGAAGCTTTCTTT,CASSPYAPNTEAFF
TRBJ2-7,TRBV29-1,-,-,TGCAGCGTTTCGAAGGACAGACAGGACTACGAGCAGTACTTC,CSVSKDRQDYEQYF
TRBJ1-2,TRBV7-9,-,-,TGTGCCAGCAGCTCGCGCGTGGACCAGGGCTATGGCTACACCTTC,CASSSRVDQGYGYTF
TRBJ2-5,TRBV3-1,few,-,TGTGCCAGCAGCCAAGCTGGCCCCGGCCAAGAGACCCAGTACTTC,CASSQAGPGQETQYF
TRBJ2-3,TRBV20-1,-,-,TGCAGTGCTAGCACGAGCTGGGGGCCAGATACGCAGTATTTT,CSASTSWGPDTQYF
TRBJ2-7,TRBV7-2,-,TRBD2,TGTGCCAGCAGTCTGAGAGGGGGTAGCGGGACAAACTACGAGCAGTACTTC,CASSLRGGSGTNYEQYF
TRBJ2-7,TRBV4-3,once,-,TGCGCCAGCAGCCAGAATGGCAGGGGCTCCTACGAGCAGTACTTC,CASSQNGRGSYEQYF
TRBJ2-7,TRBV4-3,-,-,TGCGCCAGCAGCGACTCCTCGGCGGGAAACTACGAGCAGTACTTC,CASSDSSAGNYEQYF
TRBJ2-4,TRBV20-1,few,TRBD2,TGCAGTGGACTAGCCAACATTCAGTACTTC,CSGLANIQYF
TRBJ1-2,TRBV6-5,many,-,TGTGCCAGCAGTTACTCCCTCCCGACGGAAACCTATGGCTACACCTTC,CASSYSLPTETYGYTF
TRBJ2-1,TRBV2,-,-,TGTGCCAGCAGTGATATTAGAAGACACAATGAGCAGTTCTTC,CASSDIRRHNEQFF
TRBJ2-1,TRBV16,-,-,TGTGCCAGCAGCCAATGGTCCGGGACGATCTTCTACAATGAGCAGTTCTTC,CASSQWSGTIFYNEQFF
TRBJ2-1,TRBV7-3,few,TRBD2,TGTGCCAGCAGCTTAAGGGGGACTAGGGGCCCGGGGGAGCAGTTCTTC,CASSLRGTRGPGEQFF
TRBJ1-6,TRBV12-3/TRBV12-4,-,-,TGTGCCAGCAGTTTTGGACAGTACTTTAATTCACCCCTCCACTTT,CASSFGQYFNSPLHF
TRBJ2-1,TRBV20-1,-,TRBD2,TGCAGTGCCGTGGGCGGGGGGGCGTACAATGAGCAGTTCTTC,CSAVGGGAYNEQFF
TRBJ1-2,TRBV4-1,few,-,TGCGCCAGCAGCCAATCTACAGGGATCTATGGCTACACCTTC,CASSQSTGIYGYTF
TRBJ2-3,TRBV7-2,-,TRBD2,TGTGCCAGCAGCTTAACTAGCGGGGGGGCCGATGTAGCAGATACGCAGTATTTT,CASSLTSGGADVADTQYF
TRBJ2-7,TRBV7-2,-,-,TGTGCCAGCAGCTTCAGGAGCGACAGCCCAGCCTACGAGCAGTACTTC,CASSFRSDSPAYEQYF
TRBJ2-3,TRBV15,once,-,TGTGCCACCAGCACCCTTGTGGCTAGCACAGATACGCAGTATTTT,CATSTLVASTDTQYF
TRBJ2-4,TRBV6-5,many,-,TGTGCCAGCAGCCCACAGGGCCAGAACCACATTCAGTACTTC,CASSPQGQNHIQYF
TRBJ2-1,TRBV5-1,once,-,TGCGCCAGCAGCCAGGGACAACGTGGCAATGAGCGGTTCTTC,CASSQGQRGNERFF
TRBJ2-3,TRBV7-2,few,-,TGTGCCAGCAGCTTAAGATGGGGTACAGATACGCAGTATTTT,CASSLRWGTDTQYF
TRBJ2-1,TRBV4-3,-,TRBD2,TGCGCCAGCAGCAGTACTAGCGGGGCATACAATGAGCAGTTCTTC,CASSSTSGAYNEQFF
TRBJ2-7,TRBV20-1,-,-,TGCAGTGCTAGAGAACCGGGACGGTACTACGAGCAGTACTTC,CSAREPGRYYEQYF
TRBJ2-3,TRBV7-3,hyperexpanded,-,TGTGCCAGCAGCTTGGGGGGGGCCACAGATACGCAGTATTTT,CASSLGGATDTQYF
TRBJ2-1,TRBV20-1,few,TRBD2,TGCAGTGCTAATCCCCCCCTTGGGCGGGAGGGACCCTACAATGAGCAGTTCTTC,CSANPPLGREGPYNEQFF
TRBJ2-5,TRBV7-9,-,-,TGTGCCAGCAGAAAAGCAGAAGAGACCCAGTACTTC,CASRKAEETQYF